This entry lists 5 T cell receptor beta chains sequenced from one sample in a study of beta chain features in type 1 diabetes. Sequenced material consisted of expressed TCRB transcripts (all of the isolated RNA was reverse transcribed). Only in-frame clones appear in the TCRdb table, and some are missing; sequencing was by immunoSEQ multiplex PCR. Altogether roughly 120,000 clones are present, about two fifths being singletons, with the ten largest covering 0.065%. The sequencing sample was made of stem cell memory CD4+ T cells from blood. These receptors came from a woman aged 18 to 35 in good health.

The J gene is TRBJ1-1, the V gene TRBV7-8, with D hard to call. The germline gives CDR1 SGHVS, CDR2 FQNEAQ. The CDR3 is 14 amino acids. The ends were cut back, 3 bases at V and 4 bases at J, with 12 bases in the middle. Written as DNA, the CDR3 is TGTGCCAGCAGCTTTGATCTAGGTCGCACTGAAGCTTTCTTT. Translated: CASSFDLGRTEAFF.

This clone has more than one count but fewer than ten. The chain is built from TRBV7-9 and TRBJ1-3, with 9 positions matching TRBD1. Losses at the gene ends were 4 bases for V and 2 bases for J; bases not matched to a gene: 0. The CDR3 extends over 14 amino acids. The germline gives CDR1 SEHNR, CDR2 FQNEAQ (reference sequence). This CDR3 reads CASSWTGAGNTIYF. CDR3 bases: TGTGCCAGCAGCTGGACAGGGGCTGGAAACACCATATATTTT. The full variable domain, completed using reference TRBV7-9 and TRBJ1-3, is DTGVSQNPRHKITKRGQNVTFRCDPISEHNRLYWYRQTLGQGPEFLTYFQNEAQLEKSRLLSDRFSAERPKGSFSTLEIQRTEQGDSAMYLCASSWTGAGNTIYFGEGSWLTVV.

The rearrangement joins TRBV4-1 to TRBJ2-2; D perhaps matches TRBD1 (7 bases). CDR1 is MGHRA and CDR2 is YSYEKL in the germline V gene. The CDR3 is 17 residues long. The V end was cut by 4 bases, the J end by 9 bases, with 24 bases between. This CDR3 reads CASSPSGGLARIRELFF. Here the CDR3 DNA reads TGCGCCAGCAGCCCCTCAGGGGGGCTAGCGCGGATCAGGGAGCTGTTTTTT.

V usage is TRBV7-2 and J usage is TRBJ2-1, with 12 bases identical to TRBD2. This CDR3 has 15 residues. Trimming at V came to 5 bases and at J to 7 bases, leaving 6 bases not matched to a gene. Germline loops: CDR1 SGHTA, CDR2 FQGNSA. The chain's CDR3 is CASSPSGREGNEQFF. The CDR3, as DNA: TGTGCCAGCAGCCCTAGCGGGAGGGAGGGGAATGAGCAGTTCTTC.

The gene calls are TRBV10-3 and TRBJ1-1, with no clear D. Trimming removed 7 bases from V and 1 base from J, with 13 bases in between. This CDR3 region has 14 residues. From germline, CDR1 is ENHRY and CDR2 SYGVKD. For the CDR3, the DNA is TGTGCCATCAAGAAAACAGCCTCGAACACTGAAGCTTTCTTT. It translates to CAIKKTASNTEAFF.